This is a list of T cell receptor beta chains from one sample in a study of T-cell memory formation after mild COVID-19. TCRdb redid the calling of the 5' RACE reads with MiXCR, one entry per CDR3 protein. The sample holds fewer than 650,000 distinct CDR3 sequences; less than 25% are singletons and the top ten take around 9.2%. Sequenced sample: PBMCs or a T cell subset sorted from them (not recorded which). The receptor set was obtained from an adult woman who had mild COVID-19 (a few samples of this study predate the infection). Cell type and time point are not known. Both conserved end residues are part of each CDR3. A D gene is named only where the DNA matches it firmly. A clone size is listed for some rows: how often the clone was seen (once, few, many), or a class if it is expanded.

D gene: NA
J gene: TRBJ2-7
clone size: NA
V gene: TRBV18
CDR3 DNA: TGTGCCAGCTCAGAACGCCAGGCCTACTACGAGCAGTACTTC
CDR3 protein: CASSERQAYYEQYF

D gene: NA
J gene: TRBJ2-3
clone size: NA
V gene: TRBV7-2
CDR3 DNA: TGTGCCAGCAGCTTAGCGGCCTTCCTGGGAGTTGCAGATACGCAGTATTTT
CDR3 protein: CASSLAAFLGVADTQYF

D gene: NA
J gene: TRBJ2-7
clone size: few
V gene: TRBV21-1
CDR3 DNA: TGTATAAGGGACAGGGGGTTCTACGAGCAGTACTTC
CDR3 protein: CIRDRGFYEQYF

D gene: NA
J gene: TRBJ1-1
clone size: many
V gene: TRBV7-2
CDR3 DNA: TGTGCCAGCAGCTTAAGCCCAGGAGTGAACACTGAAGCTTTCTTT
CDR3 protein: CASSLSPGVNTEAFF

D gene: NA
J gene: TRBJ1-1
clone size: NA
V gene: TRBV20-1
CDR3 DNA: TGCAGTGCAAAGACCGAGGCTGAAGCTTTCTTT
CDR3 protein: CSAKTEAEAFF

D gene: TRBD2
J gene: TRBJ2-7
clone size: NA
V gene: TRBV10-3
CDR3 DNA: TGTGCCCACTCCGGCGGGACTACCTACGAGCAGTACTTC
CDR3 protein: CAHSGGTTYEQYF

D gene: TRBD1
J gene: TRBJ1-6
clone size: few
V gene: TRBV15
CDR3 DNA: TGTGCCACCAGCAGAGTCCGACAGGGAGGACCCTATAATTCACCCCTCCACTTT
CDR3 protein: CATSRVRQGGPYNSPLHF

D gene: NA
J gene: TRBJ2-1
clone size: many
V gene: TRBV6-2/TRBV6-3
CDR3 DNA: TGTGCCAGCAGTTACGATGTCTACAATGAGCAGTTCTTC
CDR3 protein: CASSYDVYNEQFF

D gene: NA
J gene: TRBJ1-1
clone size: few
V gene: TRBV24-1
CDR3 DNA: TGTGCCACCAGTGTTGGCACTGAAGCTTTCTTT
CDR3 protein: CATSVGTEAFF

D gene: TRBD2
J gene: TRBJ2-5
clone size: few
V gene: TRBV7-3
CDR3 DNA: TGTGCCAGCAGCTTAGGACTAGCGGTCCAAGAGACCCAGTACTTC
CDR3 protein: CASSLGLAVQETQYF

D gene: NA
J gene: TRBJ2-5
clone size: few
V gene: TRBV7-6
CDR3 DNA: TGTGCCAGCAGCTTAGCGTGGTCGGAGACCCAGTACTTC
CDR3 protein: CASSLAWSETQYF

D gene: TRBD2
J gene: TRBJ2-1
clone size: few
V gene: TRBV7-9
CDR3 DNA: TGTGCCAGCAGCAATGCAGCGGGGAGGGCCGGTGAGCAGTTCTTC
CDR3 protein: CASSNAAGRAGEQFF

D gene: NA
J gene: TRBJ1-4
clone size: NA
V gene: TRBV7-9
CDR3 DNA: TGTGCCAGCAGCTTAGAGGACAGACCTAATGAAAAACTGTTTTTT
CDR3 protein: CASSLEDRPNEKLFF

D gene: TRBD2
J gene: TRBJ2-5
clone size: few
V gene: TRBV7-8
CDR3 DNA: TGTGCCAGTACCCTGAGACTAGCGAGACAAGAGACCCAGTACTTC
CDR3 protein: CASTLRLARQETQYF

D gene: NA
J gene: TRBJ2-3
clone size: few
V gene: TRBV7-8
CDR3 DNA: TGTGCCAGCATCCCCGCGTCAGGGTTTGTTCCAGATACGCAGTATTTT
CDR3 protein: CASIPASGFVPDTQYF

D gene: TRBD1
J gene: TRBJ2-1
clone size: NA
V gene: TRBV20-1
CDR3 DNA: TGCAGTGCTGAACGGGACAGGGTCGGTGGGCAGTTCTTC
CDR3 protein: CSAERDRVGGQFF

D gene: NA
J gene: TRBJ1-1
clone size: few
V gene: TRBV7-9
CDR3 DNA: TGTGCCAGCAGCTTAGCGGACCCTAACACTGAAGCTTTCTTT
CDR3 protein: CASSLADPNTEAFF

D gene: TRBD1
J gene: TRBJ1-4
clone size: NA
V gene: TRBV5-1
CDR3 DNA: TGCGCCAGCAGCTTCGGACAGGTTTCAACTAATGAAAAACTGTTTTTT
CDR3 protein: CASSFGQVSTNEKLFF

D gene: TRBD1
J gene: TRBJ2-7
clone size: NA
V gene: TRBV23-1
CDR3 DNA: TGCGCCAGCAGTCATTCTGACAGGGGTCCCACCTACGAGCAGTACTTC
CDR3 protein: CASSHSDRGPTYEQYF

D gene: NA
J gene: TRBJ2-2
clone size: NA
V gene: TRBV5-1
CDR3 DNA: TGCGCCAGCAGCTTGACAGGGATGGACGGGGAGCTGTTTTTT
CDR3 protein: CASSLTGMDGELFF

D gene: NA
J gene: TRBJ2-7
clone size: NA
V gene: TRBV7-6
CDR3 DNA: TGTGCCAGCAGCCCAGAGACAGAAACCTACGAGCAGTACTTC
CDR3 protein: CASSPETETYEQYF

D gene: NA
J gene: TRBJ2-7
clone size: few
V gene: TRBV28
CDR3 DNA: TGTGCCAGCAGGCCTGGGGGGTCCTACGAGCAGTACTTC
CDR3 protein: CASRPGGSYEQYF

D gene: TRBD1
J gene: TRBJ2-3
clone size: few
V gene: TRBV7-3
CDR3 DNA: TGTGCCAGCAGCTCCCACGGACAGGGAGCAGATACGCAGTATTTT
CDR3 protein: CASSSHGQGADTQYF

D gene: TRBD1
J gene: TRBJ1-2
clone size: few
V gene: TRBV15
CDR3 DNA: TGTGCCACCAGCAGAGATTACAGGGGAACTAACTATGGCTACACCTTC
CDR3 protein: CATSRDYRGTNYGYTF

D gene: NA
J gene: TRBJ2-7
clone size: few
V gene: TRBV5-6
CDR3 DNA: TGTGCCAGCAGCCCCTGGGACGGCTACGAGCAGTACTTC
CDR3 protein: CASSPWDGYEQYF

D gene: TRBD2
J gene: TRBJ2-1
clone size: many
V gene: TRBV5-1
CDR3 DNA: TGCGCCAGCAGCTTGGTGGCTAGCGGCAATGAGCAGTTCTTC
CDR3 protein: CASSLVASGNEQFF

D gene: TRBD1
J gene: TRBJ1-4
clone size: NA
V gene: TRBV6-2/TRBV6-3
CDR3 DNA: TGTGCCAGCAGTCAGATCCAGGGGGCAAGGGAAAAACTGTTTTTT
CDR3 protein: CASSQIQGAREKLFF

D gene: NA
J gene: TRBJ1-2
clone size: NA
V gene: TRBV3-1
CDR3 DNA: TGTGCCAGCAGCCAAGCGTTTGGGGGGGTGATACGCTACACCTTC
CDR3 protein: CASSQAFGGVIRYTF

D gene: NA
J gene: TRBJ1-1
clone size: NA
V gene: TRBV20-1
CDR3 DNA: TGCAGTGCTAGTCGCTCTCTGAACACTGAAGCTTTCTTT
CDR3 protein: CSASRSLNTEAFF

D gene: NA
J gene: TRBJ1-2
clone size: NA
V gene: TRBV18
CDR3 DNA: TGTGCCAGCTCACCCTCCATCGGTCGGAACTATGGCTACACCTTC
CDR3 protein: CASSPSIGRNYGYTF

D gene: TRBD2
J gene: TRBJ2-1
clone size: NA
V gene: TRBV15
CDR3 DNA: TGTGCCACCAGCAGAGCGGGAGGGCCGGGTAATGAGCAGTTCTTC
CDR3 protein: CATSRAGGPGNEQFF

D gene: NA
J gene: TRBJ2-5
clone size: few
V gene: TRBV24-1
CDR3 DNA: TGTGCCACCAGTGACGCTAGCGTCCAAGGGGAGACCCAGTACTTC
CDR3 protein: CATSDASVQGETQYF

D gene: TRBD1
J gene: TRBJ2-7
clone size: few
V gene: TRBV6-5
CDR3 DNA: TGTGCCAGCAGGCCGGGACAGGGGGCAGGAGAGCAGTACTTC
CDR3 protein: CASRPGQGAGEQYF

D gene: NA
J gene: TRBJ2-7
clone size: few
V gene: TRBV5-1
CDR3 DNA: TGCGCCAGCCAGTTGCCAGGGACCTACGAGCAGTACTTC
CDR3 protein: CASQLPGTYEQYF

D gene: NA
J gene: TRBJ1-2
clone size: NA
V gene: TRBV27
CDR3 DNA: TGTGCCAGCAGTACCTCAAGTAACTATGGCTACACCTTC
CDR3 protein: CASSTSSNYGYTF

D gene: NA
J gene: TRBJ2-7
clone size: NA
V gene: TRBV18
CDR3 DNA: TGTGCCAGCTCACCAGAACCCTACGAGCAGTACTTC
CDR3 protein: CASSPEPYEQYF

D gene: TRBD1
J gene: TRBJ2-1
clone size: few
V gene: TRBV24-1
CDR3 DNA: TGTGCCACCAGTGATTATCAGGGGGCACCCTACAATGAGCAGTTCTTC
CDR3 protein: CATSDYQGAPYNEQFF

D gene: TRBD1
J gene: TRBJ2-5
clone size: NA
V gene: TRBV9
CDR3 DNA: TGTGCCAGCAGCGTGACAGGGTTTGTGGCACAAGAGACCCAGTACTTC
CDR3 protein: CASSVTGFVAQETQYF

D gene: TRBD1
J gene: TRBJ2-7
clone size: many
V gene: TRBV20-1
CDR3 DNA: TGCAGTGCTAGAGACCTAGGACAGGGGGGATACGAGCAGTACTTC
CDR3 protein: CSARDLGQGGYEQYF

D gene: TRBD2
J gene: TRBJ2-3
clone size: few
V gene: TRBV20-1
CDR3 DNA: TGCAGCGGCTCATTGGCGGGGGTCACAGATACGCAGTATTTT
CDR3 protein: CSGSLAGVTDTQYF

D gene: NA
J gene: TRBJ1-5
clone size: NA
V gene: TRBV7-2
CDR3 DNA: TGTGCCAGCAGCTTCGGACAGAGGGGGCAGCCCCAGCATTTT
CDR3 protein: CASSFGQRGQPQHF

D gene: NA
J gene: TRBJ2-3
clone size: many
V gene: TRBV18
CDR3 DNA: TGTGCCAGCAGCTTAGGGTCCAGCACAGATACGCAGTATTTT
CDR3 protein: CASSLGSSTDTQYF

D gene: NA
J gene: TRBJ2-7
clone size: few
V gene: TRBV11-3
CDR3 DNA: TGTGCCAGCAGCGGACGACACGGTTCCTACGAGCAGTACTTC
CDR3 protein: CASSGRHGSYEQYF

D gene: NA
J gene: TRBJ2-3
clone size: NA
V gene: TRBV28
CDR3 DNA: TGTGCCAGCAGTTTCACCCATACGCAGTATTTT
CDR3 protein: CASSFTHTQYF

D gene: TRBD2
J gene: TRBJ2-1
clone size: NA
V gene: TRBV9
CDR3 DNA: TGTGCCAGCAACCCAGGGACTAGCGGGAGGAATGAGCAGTTCTTC
CDR3 protein: CASNPGTSGRNEQFF

D gene: NA
J gene: TRBJ2-3
clone size: few
V gene: TRBV5-5
CDR3 DNA: TGTGCCAGCAGCTTGGAAGGTTTAGGGGCGTACACAGATACGCAGTATTTT
CDR3 protein: CASSLEGLGAYTDTQYF

D gene: TRBD2
J gene: TRBJ2-3
clone size: NA
V gene: TRBV12-3/TRBV12-4
CDR3 DNA: TGTGCCAGCAGTCCCCGCGGTAGCGGGGGGGCATATGGCACAGATACGCAGTATTTT
CDR3 protein: CASSPRGSGGAYGTDTQYF

D gene: TRBD1
J gene: TRBJ1-3
clone size: few
V gene: TRBV7-2
CDR3 DNA: TGTGCCAGCAGCTTATGGGGACAGGAAAACACCATATATTTT
CDR3 protein: CASSLWGQENTIYF

D gene: NA
J gene: TRBJ2-7
clone size: few
V gene: TRBV11-2
CDR3 DNA: TGTGCCAGCAGCTTAGAATCCGGGACAAACGAGCAGTACTTC
CDR3 protein: CASSLESGTNEQYF

D gene: TRBD2
J gene: TRBJ2-3
clone size: few
V gene: TRBV12-3/TRBV12-4
CDR3 DNA: TGTGCCAGCAGTCCCATTCCGGGGGGGCCTGGCACAGATACGCAGTATTTT
CDR3 protein: CASSPIPGGPGTDTQYF